This T cell receptor beta chain was identified in a study of shared clonotypes between healthy human individuals. Study-level points and caveats: Clonotype sharing among donors, it was expected, would be affected by sequencing depth. Few donors restricted represented genetic and exposure-history diversity.

Only one count was recorded for this clone. What it binds is unknown. The study drew all its donors from Caucasian adults living in Nashville, Tennessee. The split of CD4+ cells yielded CD45RA+ naive and CD45RA-negative memory subsets. The method was immunoSEQ multiplex PCR; TCRdb's version includes in-frame clones alone and lacks a portion of them. The table includes about 2.4 million clones, approximately 94% detected once. Germline V gives CDR1 GTSNPN, CDR2 SVGIG (reference sequence). CDR3 length equals 13 residues. The germline V and J ends were trimmed by 2 bases and 1 base, with 8 bases remaining between them.

The rearrangement joins TRBV30 to TRBJ2-5, with D possibly matching TRBD1 (6 bases). The receptor was isolated from a young man in good health. The sequenced sample consisted of naive CD4+ T cells sorted from blood. Subset specified: CD45RA+ positively selected. In nucleotides, the CDR3 is TGTGCCTGGAGTTGGGGGCCCCAAGAGACCCAGTACTTC. As protein: CAWSWGPQETQYF. Full variable domain (remainder filled in from reference TRBV30 and TRBJ2-5): SQTIHQWPATLVQPVGSPLSLECTVEGTSNPNLYWYRQAAGRGLQLLFYSVGIGQISSEVPQNLSASRPQDRQFILSSKKLLLSDSGFYLCAWSWGPQETQYFGPGTRLLVL.